This entry features one TCR beta chain sequence. The data derive from a study of immune evolution from preneoplasia to lung adenocarcinoma. CDR3 length: 15 amino acids. The ends were cut back, 3 bases at V and 2 bases at J, with 14 bases in the middle. Germline lookup yields CDR1 LNHNV and CDR2 YYDKDF (reference sequence). Each case's diagnosis was confirmed by two pathologists on H&E. After pathologic assessment, macro-dissection selected premalignant or tumor cells for extraction. The data were produced by immunoSEQ multiplex PCR, yet TCRdb's version contains in-frame clones alone and is incomplete. Of roughly 40,000 clones in the sample, under 80% were seen once.

The sequenced sample consisted of FFPE invasive lung adenocarcinoma tissue. The J gene is TRBJ2-7, the V gene TRBV15; D gene ambiguous. The source is a person aged 55 to 70 with lung adenocarcinoma. CDR3 sequence: CATSSAFGSPYEQYF. The CDR3 bases are TGTGCCACCAGCAGCGCCTTCGGCAGCCCCTACGAGCAGTACTTC. The full variable domain, with the rest looked up from reference TRBV15 and TRBJ2-7, is DAMVIQNPRYQVTQFGKPVTLSCSQTLNHNVMYWYQQKSSQAPKLLFHYYDKDFNNEADTPDNFQSRRPNTSFCFLDIRSPGLGDTAMYLCATSSAFGSPYEQYFGPGTRLTVT.